The 5 T cell receptor beta chains presented below share a single source sample, sequenced in a study of T cells in women clearing cervical HPV infection. Repertoires were generated with immunoSEQ multiplex PCR, while TCRdb's copy carries only in-frame clones and drops some. In total, the table holds some 40,000 clones. The sample consisted of blood buffy coat. The receptor set was obtained from a woman between 18 and 69 years old with a cervical HPV16 infection that either progressed to CIN3+ or cleared (not recorded which).

In the case of this clone: The read comes to an end 3 residues before the CDR3 does, leaving the germline J gene to fill in the end. This chain links TRBV30 with TRBJ2-2, with 7 positions matching TRBD2. CDR1 GTSNPN and CDR2 SVGIG come from the germline V gene (reference sequence). CDR3 size: 15 residues. Incomplete CDR3 DNA: TGTGCCTGGAGTGTAATGGGGACTAATGGTTCACCG. This codes for CAWSVMGTNGSP. The full CDR3 sequence reads CAWSVMGTNGSPLFF.

About this clone itself: The CDR3 extends 3 residues past the end of the read, so its final part is completed from the germline J gene. The rearrangement uses TRBV13 and TRBJ2-3; perhaps TRBD1 as D (6 bases). This CDR3 contains 15 residues. Germline CDR1 reads PRHDT; CDR2 reads FYEKMQ (reference sequence). The CDR3 DNA, read in part, is TGTGCCAGCAGCTTTCGGCCAGGGGACCAAGAGACG. Translated, it gives CASSFRPGDQET. The CDR3 in its entirety is CASSFRPGDQETQYF.

Comment on this clone: The read halts 3 residues ahead of the CDR3 end, with the missing end drawn from the germline J gene. This chain links TRBV5-5 with TRBJ2-3; TRBD1 matches at 7 bases. The CDR3 extends over 14 amino acids. CDR1 is SGHKS and CDR2 is YYEKEE in the germline V gene (reference sequence). This chain's CDR3 is CASSRDRVKETQYF. The CDR3 DNA, read in part, is TGTGCCAGCAGCCGAGACAGGGTTAAAGAGACG. Based on the CDR3 plus reference TRBV5-5 and TRBJ2-3, the full variable domain is DAGVTQSPTHLIKTRGQQVTLRCSPISGHKSVSWYQQVLGQGPQFIFQYYEKEERGRGNFPDRFSARQFPNYSSELNVNALLLGDSALYLCASSRDRVKETQYFGPGTRLTVL.

Note on this clone: From the germline J gene comes the end of the CDR3, since the read stops 3 residues before it. The chain is built from TRBV7-2 and TRBJ2-1, with D possibly being TRBD2 (6 bases). Per the germline V gene, CDR1 is SGHTA and CDR2 is FQGNSA. Trimming left V 11 bases short and J 9 bases short, with 20 bases between. The CDR3 contains 13 residues. The CDR3 spells CAGASQLGGEQFF. CDR3 DNA, as far as it was read: TGTGCCGGGGCCTCGCAGTTGGGAGGTGAG.

In the case of this clone: The CDR3 is cut off 3 residues early in the read; its end comes from the germline J gene. V gene TRBV7-9 combines with J gene TRBJ1-2, with a tentative D call TRBD1 (5 bases). The V gene's germline CDR1 is SEHNR and CDR2 FQNEAQ (reference sequence). The CDR3 has 13 residues. CDR3 region: CASSSRDYNDYTF. CDR3 bases read: TGTGCCAGCAGCTCCCGGGACTACAATGAC.